This T cell receptor (beta chain) was identified in a study of early T cells in non-severe SARS-CoV-2 infection. Study as a whole: Alpha and beta chains were unpaired, from unsorted whole-blood bulk RNA.

The TCR library protocol was used to attach unique molecular identifiers. These identifiers were attached to individual cDNA molecules. TCRdb reanalysed the 5' RACE reads using MiXCR and keeps one entry per CDR3 protein. The sample comprises 40,000 to 55,000 distinct CDR3 sequences, 4% of which are singletons, and about 2.9% rests with the top ten. This CDR3 is built from 15 residues. V was clipped by 4 bases and J by 2 bases, with 15 bases between them. Per germline, CDR1 KGHSH and CDR2 LQKENI. This clonotype was detected a few times. The antigen remains undetermined. Study-level points and caveats: Anti-spike CD8 responses were favored by VDJdb matching, which missed private and CD4 specificities.

The sequence derives from an adult who was a healthcare worker with PCR-confirmed SARS-CoV-2 infection or an uninfected control (not recorded which). Sample: whole blood. This rearrangement joins TRBV18 to TRBJ2-7; the D is unclear. The chain's CDR3 is CASSLQSASTYEQYF. CDR3 bases: TGTGCCAGCTCACTCCAGTCAGCGTCGACCTACGAGCAGTACTTC.